These 19 T cell receptor beta chains came from one sample sequenced in a study of blood T cell repertoires in COVID-19. Assay: immunoSEQ multiplex PCR; the TCRdb copy retains only in-frame clones and omits some. The repertoire holds 140,000 to 150,000 clones, with 75% to 85% as singletons. Input material: peripheral blood. The receptors derive from a man aged 55 to 70 with active or convalescent COVID-19.

The chain uses TRBV18 and TRBJ2-5; D might be TRBD1 (6 bases). Deletions cut 4 bases from V and 1 base from J, with 7 bases between. Germline V gene lookup returns CDR1 KGHSH and CDR2 LQKENI. The CDR3 is 13 residues long. This chain's CDR3 is CASSRDIQETQYF. In DNA form, the CDR3 reads TGTGCCAGCTCACGGGACATCCAAGAGACCCAGTACTTC. The variable domain in full, completed from reference TRBV18 and TRBJ2-5, reads NAGVMQNPRHLVRRRGQEARLRCSPMKGHSHVYWYRQLPEEGLKFMVYLQKENIIDESGMPKERFSAEFPKEGPSILRIQQVVRGDSAAYFCASSRDIQETQYFGPGTRLLVL.

The genes are TRBV6-2 or TRBV6-3 and TRBJ2-7; 8 positions match TRBD2. Per germline, CDR1 MNHEY and CDR2 SVGEGT. There are 15 residues in the CDR3. The ends lost 5 bases at V and 3 bases at J; junction bases unmatched: 9. This CDR3 is CASSRKLAALYEQYF. CDR3 nucleotides: TGTGCCAGCAGTCGCAAACTAGCGGCGCTCTACGAGCAGTACTTC.

V gene TRBV19 combines with J gene TRBJ1-1; 7 bases fit TRBD1. There are 14 residues in the CDR3. Trimming removed 6 bases from V and 5 bases from J; junction bases left unmatched: 9. Germline V lookup: CDR1 LNHDA, CDR2 SQIVND (reference sequence). CDR3 coding DNA: TGTGCCAGTAGCACAGGGGATGCTGGAACTGAAGCTTTCTTT. Translated, it gives CASSTGDAGTEAFF.

The gene calls are TRBV29-1 and TRBJ1-1; D possibly corresponds to TRBD1 (6 bases). The ends were cut back, 7 bases at V and 4 bases at J, with 10 bases in the middle. This CDR3 spans 11 amino acids. Germline V gene data show CDR1 as SQVTM and CDR2 as ANQGSEA. This chain's CDR3 is CSGQGGTEAFF. The CDR3 DNA reads as TGCAGCGGACAAGGGGGCACTGAAGCTTTCTTT.

The chain uses TRBV5-5 and TRBJ2-7, with D unresolved. V dropped 0 bases and J dropped 2 bases, with 18 bases sitting between them. Germline loops: CDR1 SGHKS, CDR2 YYEKEE (reference sequence). This CDR3 has 17 residues. CDR3 loop: CASSLAVGQVTTYEQYF. The CDR3 nucleotides are TGTGCCAGCAGCTTGGCGGTCGGTCAGGTGACGACCTACGAGCAGTACTTC. Combining the CDR3 with reference TRBV5-5 and TRBJ2-7 gives the whole variable domain DAGVTQSPTHLIKTRGQQVTLRCSPISGHKSVSWYQQVLGQGPQFIFQYYEKEERGRGNFPDRFSARQFPNYSSELNVNALLLGDSALYLCASSLAVGQVTTYEQYFGPGTRLTVT.

The rearrangement joins TRBV19 to TRBJ2-1; TRBD1 aligns across 9 bases. This CDR3 has 15 amino acids. Trimming took 5 bases from V and 3 from J; bases not matched to a gene: 5. Germline V CDR1 and CDR2: LNHDA, SQIVND (reference sequence). The CDR3 DNA reads TGTGCCAGTAGTGGACAGGGGCCCATCTACAATGAGCAGTTCTTC. Translation: CASSGQGPIYNEQFF.

The chain employs TRBV6-6 and TRBJ2-2; a weak D match, TRBD2 (5 bases). The germline V and J ends were trimmed by 6 bases and 6 bases, with 8 bases remaining between them. This CDR3 has 12 residues. In germline, CDR1 is MNHNY, CDR2 SVGAGI (reference sequence). The CDR3 coding sequence is TGTGCCAGCAGACCCGGGGCCGGGGAGCTGTTTTTT. Amino acids: CASRPGAGELFF.

V is TRBV4-1 and J is TRBJ1-2; D is undetermined. This CDR3 comprises 13 residues. The germline V gene encodes CDR1 MGHRA and CDR2 YSYEKL. Trimming took 4 bases from V and 3 from J, leaving 9 bases between them. The CDR3 nucleotides read TGCGCCAGCAGCCTCGTGAGGGACTATGGCTACACCTTC. Translated: CASSLVRDYGYTF.

In DNA, the CDR3 is TGTGCCAGCAGTTTGACGGACTGGAAAGAGACCCAGTACTTC. It is translated as CASSLTDWKETQYF. This chain connects TRBV6-2 or TRBV6-3 to TRBJ2-5; tentative D call: TRBD2 (5 bases). CDR3 length: 14 residues. Germline CDR1 MNHEY, CDR2 SVGEGT. Trimming removed 4 bases from V and 3 bases from J, with 12 bases in between.

Turning to this clone: This CDR3 is also generated by other DNA sequences in the sample. The rearrangement joins TRBV30 to TRBJ1-1; a possible D gene is TRBD1 (5 bases). This CDR3 contains 13 residues. Germline-derived CDR1 and CDR2 are GTSNPN and SVGIG (reference sequence). V dropped 3 bases and J dropped 2 bases, with 10 bases sitting between them. CDR3 sequence reads: CAWSLDRNTEAFF. Written as DNA, the CDR3 is TGTGCCTGGAGCCTAGACAGAAACACTGAAGCTTTCTTT. Looking up the rest from reference TRBV30 and TRBJ1-1 gives the full variable domain: SQTIHQWPATLVQPVGSPLSLECTVEGTSNPNLYWYRQAAGRGLQLLFYSVGIGQISSEVPQNLSASRPQDRQFILSSKKLLLSDSGFYLCAWSLDRNTEAFFGQGTRLTVV.

The chain employs TRBV6-6 and TRBJ1-6; TRBD1 is a possible D gene (5 bases). Trimming shortened V by 5 bases and J by 7 bases, and 18 bases separated the two germline ends. The CDR3 is 16 amino acids. Germline V CDR1 and CDR2: MNHNY, SVGAGI (reference sequence). The CDR3 here is CASSTSPGPRNSPLHF. The CDR3 DNA reads as TGTGCCAGCAGTACCTCCCCAGGGCCGAGGAATTCACCCCTCCACTTT.

V usage is TRBV7-8 and J usage is TRBJ1-1, with D possibly being TRBD1 (5 bases). The CDR3 runs 14 residues. V dropped 6 bases and J dropped 4 bases, with 15 bases sitting between them. Looked up from germline, CDR1 is SGHVS and CDR2 is FQNEAQ. For the CDR3, the DNA is TGTGCCAGCAGACTAGGCGGGGCGTTCACTGAAGCTTTCTTT. It yields the protein CASRLGGAFTEAFF.

The chain recombines TRBV11-3 with TRBJ1-3; 7 positions match TRBD1. V was pared by 5 bases and J by 3 bases, with 4 bases of the junction left unmatched. This CDR3 region has 14 residues. Per the germline V gene, CDR1 is SGHNT and CDR2 is YENEEA. The CDR3 here is CASSPRGLGNTIYF. In DNA, the CDR3 is TGTGCCAGCAGCCCTAGGGGGCTTGGAAACACCATATATTTT.

V and J are TRBV9 and TRBJ2-1; 12 bases line up with TRBD2. Trimming took 0 bases from V and 4 from J; bases not matched to a gene: 2. In germline, CDR1 is SGDLS, CDR2 YYNGEE. The CDR3 spans 16 residues. The CDR3 DNA sequence: TGTGCCAGCAGCGTAGCTAGCGGGAGGGATTACAATGAGCAGTTCTTC. It is translated as CASSVASGRDYNEQFF.

The J gene is TRBJ1-6, the V gene TRBV12-5, with D maybe TRBD1 (6 bases). Germline V gene lookup returns CDR1 LGHNT and CDR2 FRNRAP. Trimming cost V 6 bases and J 10 bases, with 19 bases left between them. The CDR3 runs 15 residues. The CDR3, as DNA: TGTGCTAGTGGCTCAACCCGACAGGATGGGTCACCCCTCCACTTT. This encodes CASGSTRQDGSPLHF.

The J gene is TRBJ1-5, the V gene TRBV10-3, with D perhaps matching TRBD1 (6 bases). The CDR3 is made up of 12 amino acids. V was clipped by 6 bases and J by 4 bases, with 7 bases between them. Germline V CDR1 and CDR2: ENHRY, SYGVKD. CDR3 bases: TGTGCCATCAGGGACAGTAATCAGCCCCAGCATTTT. Translated: CAIRDSNQPQHF.

The CDR3 reads CASSSPREPYPTDTQYF. The CDR3 DNA reads as TGTGCCAGCAGCTCCCCCCGAGAGCCATACCCCACAGATACGCAGTATTTT. The genes are TRBV7-6 and TRBJ2-3; D gene uncertain. The CDR3 length is 17 residues. Trimming shortened V by 4 bases and J by 2 bases, and 19 bases separated the two germline ends. The germline gives CDR1 SGHVS, CDR2 FNYEAQ. The variable domain in full, with the rest retrieved from reference TRBV7-6 and TRBJ2-3, is GAGVSQSPRYKVTKRGQDVALRCDPISGHVSLYWYRQALGQGPEFLTYFNYEAQQDKSGLPNDRFSAERPEGSISTLTIQRTEQRDSAMYRCASSSPREPYPTDTQYFGPGTRLTVL.

With regard to this clone: A read error may produce the germline difference seen at one junction end. This chain uses TRBV19 with TRBJ1-3, with D possibly matching TRBD1 (6 bases). This CDR3 has 13 amino acids. Germline V CDR1 and CDR2: LNHDA, SQIVND (reference sequence). CDR3 residues: CASEQGGGDTIYF. CDR3 in DNA: TGTGCCAGTGAACAGGGTGGTGGAGACACCATATATTTT.

In its sample, this clone was seen once. The V gene is TRBV7-2, the J gene TRBJ2-1; 7 nucleotides line up with TRBD1. Per germline, CDR1 SGHTA and CDR2 FQGNSA. The V segment lost 3 bases and the J segment 4 bases; nucleotides outside the gene matches: 9. This CDR3 is 16 amino acids long. The CDR3: CASSFGPGQRYNEQFF. As DNA, the CDR3 is TGTGCCAGCAGCTTCGGCCCGGGACAGAGATACAATGAGCAGTTCTTC.